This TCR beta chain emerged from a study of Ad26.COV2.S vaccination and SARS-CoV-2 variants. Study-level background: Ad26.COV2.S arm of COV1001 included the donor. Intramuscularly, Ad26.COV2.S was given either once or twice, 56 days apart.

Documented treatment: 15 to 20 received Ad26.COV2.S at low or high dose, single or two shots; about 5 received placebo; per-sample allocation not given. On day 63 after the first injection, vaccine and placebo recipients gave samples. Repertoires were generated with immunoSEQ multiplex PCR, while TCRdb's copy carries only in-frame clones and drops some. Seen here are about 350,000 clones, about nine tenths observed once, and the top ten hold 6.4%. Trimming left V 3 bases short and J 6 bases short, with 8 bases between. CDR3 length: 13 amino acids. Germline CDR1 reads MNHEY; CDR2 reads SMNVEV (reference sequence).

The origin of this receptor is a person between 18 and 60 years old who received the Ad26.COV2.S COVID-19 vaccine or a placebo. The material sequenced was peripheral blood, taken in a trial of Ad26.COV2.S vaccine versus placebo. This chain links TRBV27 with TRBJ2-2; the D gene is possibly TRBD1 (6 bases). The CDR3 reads CASSFEGAGELFF. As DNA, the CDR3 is TGTGCCAGCAGTTTTGAGGGGGCCGGGGAGCTGTTTTTT.